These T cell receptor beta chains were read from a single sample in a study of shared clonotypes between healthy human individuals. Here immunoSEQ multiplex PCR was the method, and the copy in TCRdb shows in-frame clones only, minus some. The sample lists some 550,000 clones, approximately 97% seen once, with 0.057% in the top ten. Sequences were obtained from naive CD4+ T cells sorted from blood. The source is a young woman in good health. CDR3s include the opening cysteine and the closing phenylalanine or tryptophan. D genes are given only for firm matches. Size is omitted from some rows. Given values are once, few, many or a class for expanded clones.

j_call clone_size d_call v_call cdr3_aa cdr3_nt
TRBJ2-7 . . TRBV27 CASSFGWPYEQYF TGTGCCAGCAGTTTCGGATGGCCCTACGAGCAGTACTTC
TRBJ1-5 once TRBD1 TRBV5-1 CASSLGGQAGNQPQHF TGCGCCAGCAGCTTGGGGGGACAGGCCGGCAATCAGCCCCAGCATTTT
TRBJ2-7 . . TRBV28 CASALQAIRTYEQYF TGTGCCAGCGCGTTACAGGCTATCCGGACCTACGAGCAGTACTTC
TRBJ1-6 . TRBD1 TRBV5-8 CASSLGQGGSPLHF TGTGCCAGCAGCTTGGGACAGGGTGGTTCACCCCTCCACTTT
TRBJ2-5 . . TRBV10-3 CAISGAQETQYF TGTGCCATCAGTGGGGCTCAAGAGACCCAGTACTTC
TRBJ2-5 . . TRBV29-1 CSVDRDQETQYF TGCAGCGTTGACAGGGACCAAGAGACCCAGTACTTC
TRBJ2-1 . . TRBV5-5 CASSLLGTPWSSYNEQFF TGTGCCAGCAGCTTGTTGGGGACGCCTTGGAGCTCCTACAATGAGCAGTTCTTC
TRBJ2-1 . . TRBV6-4 CASRKDTSYNEQFF TGTGCCAGCAGAAAAGACACATCCTACAATGAGCAGTTCTTC
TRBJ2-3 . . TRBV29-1 CSVGQVTDTQYF TGCAGCGTGGGACAAGTCACAGATACGCAGTATTTT
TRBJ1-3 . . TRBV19 CASSWQGPGNTIYF TGTGCCAGTAGTTGGCAGGGGCCTGGAAACACCATATATTTT
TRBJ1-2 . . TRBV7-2 CASSLVMENYGYTF TGTGCCAGCAGCTTAGTCATGGAAAACTATGGCTACACCTTC
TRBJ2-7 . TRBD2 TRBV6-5 CASSETSGAYEQYF TGTGCCAGCAGTGAGACTAGCGGGGCCTACGAGCAGTACTTC
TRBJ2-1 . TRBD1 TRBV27 CASSFYGQGGSGYNEQFF TGTGCCAGCAGTTTCTACGGACAGGGAGGTTCCGGCTACAATGAGCAGTTCTTC
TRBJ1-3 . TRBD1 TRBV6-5 CASSIDRAGGNTIYF TGTGCCAGCAGCATCGACAGGGCTGGTGGAAACACCATATATTTT
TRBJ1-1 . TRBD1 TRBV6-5 CASSSDRGTNGAFF TGTGCCAGCAGTTCGGACAGGGGAACGAATGGAGCTTTCTTT
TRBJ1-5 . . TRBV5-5 CASSGSGPGNNQPQHF TGTGCCAGCAGCGGTTCCGGACCGGGCAACAATCAGCCCCAGCATTTT
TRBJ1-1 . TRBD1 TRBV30 CAWSRTGYTEAFF TGTGCCTGGAGCCGGACAGGGTACACTGAAGCTTTCTTT
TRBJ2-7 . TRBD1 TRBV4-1 CASSTLRDRSYEQYF TGCGCCAGCAGCACTTTACGGGACAGGTCCTACGAGCAGTACTTC
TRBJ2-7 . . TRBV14 CASSQDWAGTGEQYF TGTGCCAGCAGCCAAGATTGGGCAGGGACGGGCGAGCAGTACTTC
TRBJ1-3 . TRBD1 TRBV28 CASSRQGARGNTIYF TGTGCCAGCAGCCGACAGGGGGCGCGCGGAAACACCATATATTTT
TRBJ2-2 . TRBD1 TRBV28 CASSSGQGARAGELFF TGTGCCAGCAGTTCGGGACAGGGGGCAAGAGCCGGGGAGCTGTTTTTT
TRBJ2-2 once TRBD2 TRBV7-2 CASSDRTSGHGELFF TGTGCCAGCAGCGACCGGACTAGCGGGCACGGGGAGCTGTTTTTT
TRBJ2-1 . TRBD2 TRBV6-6 CASSFPGLAQFF TGTGCCAGCAGTTTCCCGGGACTAGCGCAGTTCTTC
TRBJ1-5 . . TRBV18 CASRGVLSAPQHF TGTGCCAGCCGAGGTGTACTCTCTGCCCCCCAGCATTTT
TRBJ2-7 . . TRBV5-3 CASSLSAQSYEQYF TGTGCCAGCAGCTTGTCCGCCCAATCCTACGAGCAGTACTTC
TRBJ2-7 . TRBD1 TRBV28 CASSWDRAYEQYF TGTGCCAGCAGTTGGGACAGGGCTTACGAGCAGTACTTC
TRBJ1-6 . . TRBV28 CASRSNSPLHF TGTGCCAGCCGATCGAATTCACCCCTCCACTTT
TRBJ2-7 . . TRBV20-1 CSATGQTEQYF TGCAGTGCTACGGGCCAGACCGAGCAGTACTTC
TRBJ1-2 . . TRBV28 CASSYIYGYTF TGTGCCAGCAGTTACATCTATGGCTACACCTTC
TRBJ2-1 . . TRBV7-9 CASSLEAGGGRAYNEQFF TGTGCCAGCAGCTTAGAGGCGGGCGGCGGGCGCGCCTACAATGAGCAGTTCTTC
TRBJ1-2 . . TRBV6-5 CASSYERRAYGYTF TGTGCCAGCAGTTACGAACGGAGGGCCTATGGCTACACCTTC
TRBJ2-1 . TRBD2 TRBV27 CASSPITSGRLYNEQFF TGTGCCAGCAGTCCGATAACTAGCGGGAGGCTATACAATGAGCAGTTCTTC
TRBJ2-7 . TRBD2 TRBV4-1 CASSQPASGSSEQYF TGCGCCAGCAGCCAACCGGCTAGCGGGAGTTCCGAGCAGTACTTC
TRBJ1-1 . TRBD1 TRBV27 CASSFHRGPLNTEAFF TGTGCCAGCAGTTTTCACAGGGGACCCTTGAACACTGAAGCTTTCTTT
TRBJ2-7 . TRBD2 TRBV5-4 CASSRQLAGTNEQYF TGTGCCAGCAGCCGACAGCTAGCGGGAACCAACGAGCAGTACTTC
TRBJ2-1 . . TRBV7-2 CASSSPLPRRSDEQFF TGTGCCAGCAGCTCCCCCCTCCCAAGACGATCGGATGAGCAGTTCTTC
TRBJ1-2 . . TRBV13 CASSYRAGSSPSNYGYTF TGTGCCAGCAGCTACCGGGCGGGCAGTAGCCCATCTAACTATGGCTACACCTTC
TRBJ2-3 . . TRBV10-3 CAIRQDLTDTQYF TGTGCCATCAGGCAGGACCTCACAGATACGCAGTATTTT
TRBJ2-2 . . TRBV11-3 CASSLGLGREDTGELFF TGTGCCAGCAGCTTAGGTCTTGGAAGGGAGGACACCGGGGAGCTGTTTTTT
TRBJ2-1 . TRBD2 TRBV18 CASSPQGGRVEQFF TGTGCCAGCTCACCGCAGGGCGGGAGAGTTGAGCAGTTCTTC
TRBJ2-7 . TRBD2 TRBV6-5 CASRLSSGSYYEQYF TGTGCCAGCAGACTATCTAGCGGGAGCTACTACGAGCAGTACTTC
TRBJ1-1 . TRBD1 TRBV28 CASSTDRGNTEAFF TGTGCCAGCAGCACGGACAGGGGTAACACTGAAGCTTTCTTT